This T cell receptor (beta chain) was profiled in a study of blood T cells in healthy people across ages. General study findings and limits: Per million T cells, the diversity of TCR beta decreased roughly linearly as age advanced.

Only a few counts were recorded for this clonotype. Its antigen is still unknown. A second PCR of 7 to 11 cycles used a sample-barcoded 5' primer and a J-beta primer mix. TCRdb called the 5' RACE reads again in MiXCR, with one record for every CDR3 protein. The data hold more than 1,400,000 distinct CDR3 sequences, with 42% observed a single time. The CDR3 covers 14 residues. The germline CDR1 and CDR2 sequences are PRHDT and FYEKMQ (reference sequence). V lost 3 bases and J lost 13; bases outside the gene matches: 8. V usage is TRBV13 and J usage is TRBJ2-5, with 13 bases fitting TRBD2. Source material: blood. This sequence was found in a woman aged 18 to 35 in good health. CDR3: CASSLGTSGNLPYF. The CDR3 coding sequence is TGTGCCAGCAGCTTGGGGACTAGCGGGAATTTGCCGTACTTC.